The clone carrying this T cell receptor beta chain appeared a single time. The sample originates from a study of shared clonotypes between healthy human individuals. Study-level information: Samples came from a couple of female and a few male donors aged 18 to 49.

The study separated CD4+ cells into CD45RA+ naive and CD45RA-negative memory subsets. The genomic DNA of each subset was split evenly across several immunoSEQ plates. In the authors' methods: ImmunoSEQ only sent back junction sequences with no quality scores, so filtering was done differently. Sequencing was performed with immunoSEQ multiplex PCR; in TCRdb, only in-frame clones are kept and a portion is missing. V and J calls and clone size come straight from that table; D and trimming were deduced from the DNA. Of around 2,000,000 clones listed, around 95% are singletons. The sequenced sample consisted of naive CD4+ T cells sorted from blood. The sample's subset: CD45RA+ positively selected. This receptor was identified in a man aged 18 to 29 in good health.

The CDR3 coding sequence is TGTGCCATCAGCCAAGGGGATGGAGCCAAAAACATTCAGTACTTC. Its protein product is CAISQGDGAKNIQYF. The chain links TRBV10-3 to TRBJ2-4, with D possibly matching TRBD1 (5 bases). CDR1 and CDR2 (germline): ENHRY, SYGVKD. The CDR3 has 15 amino acids. The V and J ends lost 6 bases and 0 bases respectively, with 12 bases between them.